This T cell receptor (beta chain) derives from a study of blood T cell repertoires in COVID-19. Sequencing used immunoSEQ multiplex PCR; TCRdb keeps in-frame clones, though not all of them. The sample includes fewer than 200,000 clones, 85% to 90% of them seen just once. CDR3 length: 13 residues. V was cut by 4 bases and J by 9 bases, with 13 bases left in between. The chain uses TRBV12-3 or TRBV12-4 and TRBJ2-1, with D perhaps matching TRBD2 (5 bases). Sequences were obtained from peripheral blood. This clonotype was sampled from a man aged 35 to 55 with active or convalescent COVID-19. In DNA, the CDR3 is TGTGCCAGCAGTTACCTAGCTCCCGGTGAGCAGTTCTTC. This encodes CASSYLAPGEQFF.